This is a list of T cell receptor beta chains from one sample in a study of T-cell reconstitution after alpha-beta-depleted transplantation in children. In TCRdb, the PCR reads were re-called with MiXCR into one record per CDR3 protein. The data contain approximately 400,000 distinct CDR3 sequences, about 11% of them seen just once; the ten biggest clones take up nearly 5.5%. The sample was PBMCs from the stem cell graft donor, taken from the stem cell graft. All receptors derive from a human donor who donated a stem cell graft to a child with acute myeloid leukemia. Both conserved end residues are part of each CDR3. The order of the fields is clone size, J gene, V gene, D gene, CDR3 protein, CDR3 DNA. A D gene is named only where the DNA matches it firmly. Where a row states a size, it is once, few, many or the class of an expanded clone; other rows omit it.

>few|TRBJ2-7|TRBV7-9|TRBD2
CASRYAGGPVYEQYF
TGTGCCAGCAGATATGCGGGAGGGCCTGTCTACGAGCAGTACTTC
>-|TRBJ2-5|TRBV18|-
CASSIRAVRQETQYF
TGTGCCAGCTCAATTCGGGCGGTCCGACAAGAGACCCAGTACTTC
>few|TRBJ2-7|TRBV29-1|TRBD1
CSVFLRDRAEQYF
TGCAGCGTTTTTCTCCGGGACAGGGCCGAGCAGTACTTC
>-|TRBJ2-5|TRBV10-3|TRBD1
CAISESAPGTGDQETQYF
TGTGCCATCAGTGAGTCAGCCCCCGGGACAGGGGACCAAGAGACCCAGTACTTC
>-|TRBJ2-2|TRBV5-5|-
CASSPEWAGELFF
TGTGCCAGCAGCCCAGAGTGGGCCGGGGAGCTGTTTTTT
>many|TRBJ1-5|TRBV6-2/TRBV6-3|TRBD1
CASKRQGGNQPQHF
TGTGCCAGCAAACGACAGGGCGGCAATCAGCCCCAGCATTTT
>many|TRBJ1-2|TRBV7-2|TRBD1
CASSSRQGVKDYGYTF
TGTGCCAGCAGCTCCAGACAGGGGGTGAAGGACTATGGCTACACCTTC
>many|TRBJ2-1|TRBV5-1|-
CASAGGSGPLNEQFF
TGCGCCAGCGCCGGAGGTAGCGGTCCACTTAATGAGCAGTTCTTC
>many|TRBJ2-5|TRBV7-9|-
CASSFRASEETQYF
TGTGCCAGCAGCTTTCGGGCTAGCGAGGAGACCCAGTACTTC
>-|TRBJ1-1|TRBV7-2|-
CASSPTSGISSEAFF
TGTGCCAGCAGCCCAACGAGCGGGATTTCTTCTGAAGCTTTCTTT
>-|TRBJ2-7|TRBV7-9|TRBD2
CASSPRGGGAYEQYF
TGTGCCAGCAGCCCTAGGGGCGGGGGGGCCTACGAGCAGTACTTC
>few|TRBJ1-1|TRBV12-3/TRBV12-4|TRBD1
CASALQGAAKTGEAFF
TGTGCCAGCGCACTTCAGGGGGCGGCAAAAACAGGTGAAGCTTTCTTT
>-|TRBJ2-1|TRBV11-2|-
CASSLKFHEQFF
TGTGCCAGCAGCTTAAAATTCCATGAGCAGTTCTTC